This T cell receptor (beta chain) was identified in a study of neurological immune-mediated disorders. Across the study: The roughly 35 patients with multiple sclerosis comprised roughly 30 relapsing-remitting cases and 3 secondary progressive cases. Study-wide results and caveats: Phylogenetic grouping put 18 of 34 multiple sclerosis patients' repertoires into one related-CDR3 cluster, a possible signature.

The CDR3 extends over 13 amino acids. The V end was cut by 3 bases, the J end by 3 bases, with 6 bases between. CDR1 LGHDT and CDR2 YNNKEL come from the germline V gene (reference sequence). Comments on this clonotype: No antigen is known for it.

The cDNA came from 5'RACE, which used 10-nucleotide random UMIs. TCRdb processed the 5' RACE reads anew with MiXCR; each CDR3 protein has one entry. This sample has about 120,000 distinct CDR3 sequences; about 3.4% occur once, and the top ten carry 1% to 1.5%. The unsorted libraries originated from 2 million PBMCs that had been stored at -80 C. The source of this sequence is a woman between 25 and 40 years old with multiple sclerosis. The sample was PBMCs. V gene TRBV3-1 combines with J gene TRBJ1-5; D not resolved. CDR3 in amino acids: CASSQAANQPQHF. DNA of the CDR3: TGTGCCAGCAGCCAGGCCGCCAATCAGCCCCAGCATTTT.